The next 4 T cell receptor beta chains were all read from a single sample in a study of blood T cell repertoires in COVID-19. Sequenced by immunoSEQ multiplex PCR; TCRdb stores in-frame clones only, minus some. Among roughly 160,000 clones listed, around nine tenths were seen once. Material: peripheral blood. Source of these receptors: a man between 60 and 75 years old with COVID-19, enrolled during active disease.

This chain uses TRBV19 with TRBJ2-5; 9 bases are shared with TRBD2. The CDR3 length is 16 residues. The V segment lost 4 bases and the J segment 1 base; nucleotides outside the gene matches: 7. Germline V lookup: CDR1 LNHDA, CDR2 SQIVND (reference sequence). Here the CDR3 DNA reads TGTGCCAGTAGTAGAATAGCGGGGGCGCGCCAAGAGACCCAGTACTTC. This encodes CASSRIAGARQETQYF.

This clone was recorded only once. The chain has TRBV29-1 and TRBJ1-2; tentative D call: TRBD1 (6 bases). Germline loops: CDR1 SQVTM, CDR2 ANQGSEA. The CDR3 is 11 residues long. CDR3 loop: CISGGDYGYTF. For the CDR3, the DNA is TGCATCTCGGGGGGCGACTATGGCTACACCTTC.

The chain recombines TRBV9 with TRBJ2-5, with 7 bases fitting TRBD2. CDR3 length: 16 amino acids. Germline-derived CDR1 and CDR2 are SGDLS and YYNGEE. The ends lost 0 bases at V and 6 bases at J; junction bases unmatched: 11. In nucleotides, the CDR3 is TGTGCCAGCAGCGTAGATGACTACGGGGGGAAAAAGACCCAGTACTTC. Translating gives CASSVDDYGGKKTQYF.

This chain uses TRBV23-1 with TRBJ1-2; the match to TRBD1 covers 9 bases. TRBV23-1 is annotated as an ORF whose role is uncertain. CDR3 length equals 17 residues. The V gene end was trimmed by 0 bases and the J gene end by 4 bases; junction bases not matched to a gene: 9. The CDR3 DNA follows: TGCGCCAGCAGTCAATCAAGGACAGGGGATGCTGGCTATGGCTACACCTTC. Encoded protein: CASSQSRTGDAGYGYTF.